Shown below are 3 T cell receptor beta chains from a single sample sequenced in a study of shared clonotypes between healthy human individuals. Method: immunoSEQ multiplex PCR; TCRdb's copy keeps in-frame clones and lacks some. Among 1.4 million or so clones listed, roughly 98.5% were seen once. Material: naive CD4+ T cells sorted from blood. Indicated subset: CD45RA+ positively selected. Receptor source: a man aged 25 to 45 in good health.

The chain combines TRBV5-1 with TRBJ2-7; TRBD1 aligns across 7 bases. The CDR3 contains 15 residues. Looked up from germline, CDR1 is SGHRS and CDR2 is YFSETQ. V was clipped by 2 bases and J by 1 base; unmatched bases: 6. The CDR3 region has the DNA TGCGCCAGCAGCTTCTCCGCAGGGGGATCCTACGAGCAGTACTTC. This encodes CASSFSAGGSYEQYF.

CDR3 DNA sequence: TGTGCCAGCAGTTTCCTCGGACAGGATACTAACTATGGCTACACCTTC. Its protein product is CASSFLGQDTNYGYTF. The chain carries TRBV28 and TRBJ1-2; 7 bases fit TRBD1. V shed 3 bases, J shed 0 bases, and the junction held 7 bases outside the gene matches. The CDR3 is made up of 16 amino acids. The germline gives CDR1 MDHEN, CDR2 SYDVKM.

V usage is TRBV7-2 and J usage is TRBJ1-2, with a possible D match to TRBD1 (6 bases). The CDR3 length is 15 residues. Between the trimmed V and J ends, which lost 1 base and 4 bases, there was a span of 13 bases. Germline values: CDR1 SGHTA, CDR2 FQGNSA. In nucleotides, the CDR3 is TGTGCCAGCAGCTTAGACCCGGGGGCGCGCTATGGCTACACCTTC. Translated, it gives CASSLDPGARYGYTF.